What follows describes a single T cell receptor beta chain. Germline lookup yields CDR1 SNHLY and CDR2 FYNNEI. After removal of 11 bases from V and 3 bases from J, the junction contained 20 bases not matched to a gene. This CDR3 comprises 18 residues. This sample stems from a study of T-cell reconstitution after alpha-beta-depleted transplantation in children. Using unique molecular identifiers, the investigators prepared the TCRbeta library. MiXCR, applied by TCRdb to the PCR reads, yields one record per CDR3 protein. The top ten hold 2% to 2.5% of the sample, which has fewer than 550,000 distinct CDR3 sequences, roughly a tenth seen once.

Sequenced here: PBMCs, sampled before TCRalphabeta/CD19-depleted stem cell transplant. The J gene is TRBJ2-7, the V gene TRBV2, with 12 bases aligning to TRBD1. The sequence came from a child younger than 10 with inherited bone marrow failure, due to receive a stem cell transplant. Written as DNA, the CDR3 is TGTGCCTGCTGCCCCGGGACAGGGGGCCCCCATTTCTACTACGAGCAGTACTTC. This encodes CACCPGTGGPHFYYEQYF.